A single T cell receptor beta chain is shown here with its context. Its matching antigen is unknown. The sample originates from a study of lymphopenia after photon versus proton radiotherapy. Points from the study as a whole: Larger post-nadir TCR diversity loss correlated inversely with survival in deceased patients.

The repertoire was sequenced with immunoSEQ multiplex PCR; TCRdb's copy has only in-frame clones and lacks some. Among approximately 13,000 clones listed, over 65% were seen once. Trimming took off 4 bases at V and 0 bases at J, with 14 bases between the two ends. The CDR3 has 17 residues. The sequence was obtained from a man aged 50-60 years with gastric cancer. This sample comprised peripheral blood, obtained from a patient treated with photon-based radiotherapy. This sequence joins TRBV5-3 and TRBJ1-6; possible D gene TRBD1, 6 bases. TRBV5-3 is an open reading frame whose function is uncertain. Here the CDR3 DNA reads TGTGCCAGAAGCAAGGCCGACAGGAGCTCCTATAATTCACCCCTCCACTTT. Translating it yields CARSKADRSSYNSPLHF.